These T cell receptor beta chains were read from a single sample in a study of cytomegalovirus exposure and HLA in healthy donors. Sequenced by immunoSEQ multiplex PCR; TCRdb stores in-frame clones only, minus some. The sample includes approximately 150,000 clones, roughly 10% seen only once; the top ten take 1.8%. Input material: PBMCs. The source of these receptors is a male donor in good health and CMV-seronegative. CDR3s include the opening cysteine and the closing phenylalanine or tryptophan. Clone size, where shown, is once, few, many, or a class for clones that have expanded.

j_call v_call clone_size cdr3_aa
TRBJ2-2 TRBV4-3 NA CASSPSWQLNTGELFF
TRBJ2-7 TRBV28 few CASSYRGRSYEQYF
TRBJ2-3 TRBV7-2 NA CASSRGLRTDTQYF
TRBJ2-1 TRBV7-2 few CASSPMATNNEQFF
TRBJ1-5 TRBV4-3 NA CASSQTGSQPQHF
TRBJ2-7 TRBV4-3 few CASSQDVGLQIYEQYF
TRBJ1-2 TRBV28 few CASSGQFYGYTF
TRBJ2-1 TRBV4-3 NA CASSQDIGSGNEQFF
TRBJ2-2 TRBV5-1 NA CASSLGLAAYTGELFF
TRBJ2-1 TRBV4-3 NA CASSPGLAAYNEQFF
TRBJ1-2 TRBV7-9 NA CASSLGGLGYTF
TRBJ1-5 TRBV7-9 NA CASSFAGGGWNQPQHF
TRBJ2-7 TRBV28 NA CASKVAGPSSYEQYF
TRBJ2-3 TRBV7-6 few CAGGTGEADTQYF
TRBJ1-6 TRBV21-1 few CASSKGTVRSYNSPLHF
TRBJ2-7 TRBV7-2 NA CASSLGGTGFYEQYF
TRBJ1-2 TRBV2 few CASRVGEGYGYTF
TRBJ1-6 TRBV28 few CASSLFRGGSPLHF